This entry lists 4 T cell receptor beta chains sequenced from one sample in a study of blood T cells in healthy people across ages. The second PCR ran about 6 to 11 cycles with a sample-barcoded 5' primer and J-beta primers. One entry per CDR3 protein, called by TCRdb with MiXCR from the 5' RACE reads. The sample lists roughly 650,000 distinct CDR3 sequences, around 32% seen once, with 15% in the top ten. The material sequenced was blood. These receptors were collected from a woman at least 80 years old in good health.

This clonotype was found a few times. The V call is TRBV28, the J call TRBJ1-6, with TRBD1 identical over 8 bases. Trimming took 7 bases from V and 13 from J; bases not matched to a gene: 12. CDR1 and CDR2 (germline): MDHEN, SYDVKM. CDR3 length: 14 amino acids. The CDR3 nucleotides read TGTGCCAGCACCGCCGGGACAGGCGTGGCTCCCCTCCACTTT. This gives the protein CASTAGTGVAPLHF.

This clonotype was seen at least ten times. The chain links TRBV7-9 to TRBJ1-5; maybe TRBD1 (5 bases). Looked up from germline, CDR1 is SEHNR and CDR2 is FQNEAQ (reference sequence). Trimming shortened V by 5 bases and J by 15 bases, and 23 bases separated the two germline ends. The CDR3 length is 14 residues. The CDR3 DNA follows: TGTGCCAGCAGCCTCCGGAATAGCACGGGGGGTAGGCATTTT. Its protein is CASSLRNSTGGRHF.

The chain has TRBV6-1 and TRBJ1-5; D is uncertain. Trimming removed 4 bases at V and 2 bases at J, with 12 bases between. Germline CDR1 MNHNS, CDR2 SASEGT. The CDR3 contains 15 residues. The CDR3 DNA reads TGTGCCAGCAGTGGTCTCCGGGTTGGCAATCAGCCCCAGCATTTT. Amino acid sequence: CASSGLRVGNQPQHF.

As DNA, the CDR3 is TGTGCCAGCAACGGACAGGGATTCTATAGCAATCAGCCCCAGCATTTT. This encodes CASNGQGFYSNQPQHF. The V call is TRBV6-2 or TRBV6-3, the J call TRBJ1-5, with 8 bases that match TRBD1. J lost 0 bases, V lost 7 bases, and 8 bases had no gene match. The germline CDR1 and CDR2 sequences are MNHEY and SVGEGT. The CDR3 has 16 amino acids.